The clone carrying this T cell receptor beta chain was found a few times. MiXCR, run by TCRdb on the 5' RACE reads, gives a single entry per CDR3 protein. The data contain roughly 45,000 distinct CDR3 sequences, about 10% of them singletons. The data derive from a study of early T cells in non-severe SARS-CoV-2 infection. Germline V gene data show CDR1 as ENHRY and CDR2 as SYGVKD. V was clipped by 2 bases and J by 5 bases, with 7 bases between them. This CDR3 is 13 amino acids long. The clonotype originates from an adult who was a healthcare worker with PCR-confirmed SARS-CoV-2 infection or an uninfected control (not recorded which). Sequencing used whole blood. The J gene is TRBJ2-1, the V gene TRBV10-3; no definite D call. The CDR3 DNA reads TGTGCCATCAGTGAGAGGAGCGACAATGAGCAGTTCTTC. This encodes CAISERSDNEQFF.